Included here is one T cell receptor beta chain sequence, with context. The time point here: blood at routine non-recurrence follow-up after resection. TCRdb passed the 5' RACE reads through MiXCR, listing each CDR3 protein once. The data show around 100,000 distinct CDR3 sequences, 9.5% to 14% seen once. These data are taken from a study of spatial heterogeneity in lung cancer. Trimming took 5 bases from V and 1 from J, leaving 11 bases between them. Per the germline V gene, CDR1 is SQVTM and CDR2 is ANQGSEA. The CDR3 is 13 amino acids. This sequence was found in a female donor with early-stage non-small cell lung cancer. This rearrangement joins TRBV29-1 to TRBJ1-1; maybe TRBD1 (6 bases). The source material was PBMCs, sampled at follow-up. DNA for the CDR3: TGCAGCGTTTGGGGGCGAACGAACACTGAAGCTTTCTTT. Residues: CSVWGRTNTEAFF.